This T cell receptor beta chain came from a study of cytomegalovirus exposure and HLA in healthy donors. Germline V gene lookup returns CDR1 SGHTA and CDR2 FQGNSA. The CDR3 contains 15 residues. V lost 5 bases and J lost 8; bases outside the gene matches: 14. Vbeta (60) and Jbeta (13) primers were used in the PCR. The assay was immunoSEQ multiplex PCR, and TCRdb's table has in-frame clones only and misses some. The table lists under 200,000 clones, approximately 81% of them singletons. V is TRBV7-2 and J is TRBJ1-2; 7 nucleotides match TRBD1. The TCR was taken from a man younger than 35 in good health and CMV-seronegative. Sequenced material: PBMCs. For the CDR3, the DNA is TGTGCCAGCAGCGTCCCGGGGACAGTAACTACGGGCTACACCTTC. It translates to CASSVPGTVTTGYTF. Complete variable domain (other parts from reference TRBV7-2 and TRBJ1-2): GAGVSQSPSNKVTEKGKDVELRCDPISGHTALYWYRQSLGQGLEFLIYFQGNSAPDKSGLPSDRFSAERTGGSVSTLTIQRTQQEDSAVYLCASSVPGTVTTGYTFGSGTRLTVV.